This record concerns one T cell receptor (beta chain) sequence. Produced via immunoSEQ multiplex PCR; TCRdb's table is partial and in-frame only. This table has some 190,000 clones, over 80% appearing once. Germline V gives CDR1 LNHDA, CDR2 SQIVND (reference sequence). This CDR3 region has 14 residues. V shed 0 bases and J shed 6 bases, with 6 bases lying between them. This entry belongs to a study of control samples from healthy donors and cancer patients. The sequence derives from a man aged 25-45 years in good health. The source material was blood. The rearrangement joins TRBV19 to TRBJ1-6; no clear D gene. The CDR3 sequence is CASSIDTVNSPLHF. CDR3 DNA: TGTGCCAGTAGTATAGATACTGTTAATTCACCCCTCCACTTT.